The 8 T cell receptor beta chains below come from one sample, sequenced in a study of radiotherapy plus CTLA-4 blockade in lung cancer (dated by TCRdb to 2016 to 2019). To prepare the library, the immunoSEQ multiplex PCR assay was applied. TCRdb obtained this table from immuneACCESS and retained in-frame rearrangements with V and J assigned. These tables miss some clones; where compared with another copy, unresolved V genes account for less than half of the shortfall, and the remainder is unexplained. This sample holds about 49,000 clones; 80% to 90% were observed only once. The ten biggest clones cover 25% to 35% of the sample. Specimen: peripheral blood, collected from a patient treated with radiotherapy plus ipilimumab. Receptors originate from a human donor with non-small cell lung cancer whose response to radiotherapy plus ipilimumab could not be evaluated.

V gene TRBV28 combines with J gene TRBJ1-3; TRBD1 matches at 9 bases. This CDR3 is built from 19 residues. Germline CDR1 MDHEN, CDR2 SYDVKM. J gave up 0 bases and V 3 bases, and 12 bases lay outside the gene matches. The CDR3 nucleotides are TGTGCCAGCAGTTTCCCCGGGACAGGGCCCACCATCTCTGGAAACACCATATATTTT. Amino acid sequence: CASSFPGTGPTISGNTIYF.

This chain connects TRBV4-1 to TRBJ2-3; maybe TRBD1 (5 bases). This CDR3 spans 17 amino acids. The ends were cut back, 0 bases at V and 2 bases at J, with 15 bases in the middle. The germline V gene has CDR1 MGHRA and CDR2 YSYEKL. In DNA, the CDR3 is TGCGCCAGCAGCCAAGATCGAGGAGCAGGGCTCACAGATACGCAGTATTTT. Protein sequence: CASSQDRGAGLTDTQYF.

The chain has TRBV4-2 and TRBJ2-3; 7 nucleotides match TRBD2. V dropped 1 base and J dropped 5; count of bases not matched to a gene: 6. Germline V gene sequence: CDR1 LGHNA, CDR2 YNFKEQ. The CDR3 spans 15 residues. The CDR3: CASSQGSGEVDTQYF. As DNA, the CDR3 is TGTGCCAGCAGCCAAGGAAGCGGGGAGGTAGATACGCAGTATTTT.

The V and J genes are TRBV7-8 and TRBJ2-2; D perhaps matches TRBD1 (6 bases). Germline CDR1 is SGHVS and CDR2 is FQNEAQ. This CDR3 has 15 residues. Trimming cost V 2 bases and J 4 bases, with 11 bases left between them. The CDR3 reads CASSLQGSGTGELFF. DNA of the CDR3: TGTGCCAGCAGCTTACAGGGGTCCGGCACCGGGGAGCTGTTTTTT.

The J gene is TRBJ2-3, the V gene TRBV5-5; TRBD1 is a possible D gene (5 bases). The germline V gene encodes CDR1 SGHKS and CDR2 YYEKEE (reference sequence). This CDR3 is built from 14 residues. V shed 4 bases and J shed 2 bases, with 11 bases lying between them. This CDR3 reads CASSRTPITDTQYF. CDR3 DNA: TGTGCCAGCAGCCGGACACCAATCACAGATACGCAGTATTTT.

The sample holds one count of this clone. The chain has TRBV10-3 and TRBJ2-3, with a tentative D call TRBD2 (6 bases). From germline, CDR1 is ENHRY and CDR2 SYGVKD. Trimming removed 11 bases from V and 4 bases from J, with 16 bases in between. CDR3 length equals 13 residues. The CDR3 DNA is TGTGCCGTTCGGGACTTTTCCTCAGATACGCAGTATTTT. As protein: CAVRDFSSDTQYF.

The chain couples TRBV6-6 to TRBJ1-2, with D perhaps TRBD1 (5 bases). This CDR3 is built from 15 residues. The germline gives CDR1 MNHNY, CDR2 SVGAGI (reference sequence). Deletions cut 5 bases from V and 2 bases from J, with 15 bases between. The CDR3 protein is CASSAGRGDNYGYTF. For the CDR3, the DNA is TGTGCCAGCAGTGCTGGACGGGGGGACAACTATGGCTACACCTTC.

The chain employs TRBV27 and TRBJ2-2, with D unresolved. CDR3 size: 14 residues. Trimming removed 1 base at V and 3 bases at J, with 6 bases between. CDR1 MNHEY and CDR2 SMNVEV come from the germline V gene (reference sequence). The CDR3 DNA follows: TGTGCCAGCAGTTTATACAGTTACACCGGGGAGCTGTTTTTT. Residues: CASSLYSYTGELFF.